These 2 T cell receptor beta chains were all obtained from the same sample, sequenced in a study of shared clonotypes between healthy human individuals. Assay: immunoSEQ multiplex PCR; the TCRdb copy retains only in-frame clones and omits some. The data show 1.4 million or so clones, roughly 98.5% seen once. The specimen was naive CD4+ T cells sorted from blood. As to subset: CD45RA+ positively selected. These receptors were taken from a man aged 25 to 45 in good health.

Regarding this clone: An end of the junction does not agree with germline; a read error may underlie this. This chain connects TRBV7-2 to TRBJ2-4, with D unresolved. Germline V gene lookup returns CDR1 SGHTA and CDR2 FQGNSA. CDR3 length: 13 residues. This CDR3 reads CASSLPSNNIQYF. The DNA of the CDR3 is TGTGCCAGCAGCTTACCATCCAACAACATTCAGTACTTC.

This chain uses TRBV5-1 with TRBJ2-3, with D possibly matching TRBD2 (6 bases). The V and J ends lost 7 bases and 2 bases respectively, with 17 bases between them. This CDR3 comprises 15 residues. CDR1 SGHRS and CDR2 YFSETQ come from the germline V gene. For the CDR3, the DNA is TGCGCCAGCGGCCTAGGAGGGGTCGACACAGATACGCAGTATTTT. Its translation: CASGLGGVDTDTQYF. Drawing the rest from reference TRBV5-1 and TRBJ2-3, the complete variable domain is KAGVTQTPRYLIKTRGQQVTLSCSPISGHRSVSWYQQTPGQGLQFLFEYFSETQRNKGNFPGRFSGRQFSNSRSEMNVSTLELGDSALYLCASGLGGVDTDTQYFGPGTRLTVL.